Listed here are 20 T cell receptor beta chains from one sample, sequenced in a study of blood T cell repertoires in COVID-19. This table comes from immunoSEQ multiplex PCR, and its TCRdb copy is limited to in-frame clones, with some not included. The sample consists of roughly 200,000 clones, 70% to 90% of them appearing once. The sequencing sample was made of peripheral blood. The receptors derive from a person aged 65 to 85 with COVID-19, enrolled during active disease.

This chain uses TRBV12-5 with TRBJ2-3; possible D gene TRBD1, 5 bases. Germline CDR1 and CDR2: LGHNT and FRNRAP. With 8 bases removed from V and 2 bases from J, the gap between germline ends came to 20 bases. CDR3 size: 16 residues. CDR3 sequence reads: CASSGTSGFNTDTQYF. The CDR3 DNA follows: TGTGCTAGTTCCGGCACGTCAGGGTTTAACACAGATACGCAGTATTTT. Full variable domain (rest looked up from reference TRBV12-5 and TRBJ2-3): DARVTQTPRHKVTEMGQEVTMRCQPILGHNTVFWYRQTMMQGLELLAYFRNRAPLDDSGMPKDRFSAEMPDATLATLKIQPSEPRDSAVYFCASSGTSGFNTDTQYFGPGTRLTVL.

This clone was detected a few times. V usage is TRBV5-1 and J usage is TRBJ1-1; unclear D gene. The germline gives CDR1 SGHRS, CDR2 YFSETQ. The CDR3 consists of 15 residues. V was clipped by 2 bases and J by 3 bases, with 14 bases between them. Here the CDR3 reads CASSFLGRLDTEAFF. CDR3 nucleotides: TGCGCCAGCAGCTTTCTTGGCCGTTTGGACACTGAAGCTTTCTTT.

The CDR3 sequence is CASSLRSWTQAGELFF. CDR3 nucleotide sequence: TGTGCCAGCAGCTTACGGTCCTGGACTCAGGCCGGGGAGCTGTTTTTT. This rearrangement joins TRBV7-6 to TRBJ2-2; D possibly corresponds to TRBD2 (5 bases). This CDR3 contains 16 residues. Trimming pared 2 bases from V and 6 bases from J, leaving 16 bases between. Germline values: CDR1 SGHVS, CDR2 FNYEAQ.

With respect to this clone: In the same sample, other DNA sequences code for this CDR3. J is TRBJ1-2 and V is TRBV4-1, with TRBD1 identical over 10 bases. V gave up 1 base and J gave up 4 bases; unmatched junction bases: 3. Per the germline V gene, CDR1 is MGHRA and CDR2 is YSYEKL. This CDR3 is built from 15 residues. The CDR3 region is CASSQGQGASYGYTF. In DNA, the CDR3 is TGCGCCAGCAGCCAAGGACAGGGGGCGAGCTATGGCTACACCTTC.

The chain combines TRBV28 with TRBJ2-7; 7 bases line up with TRBD1. The CDR3 has 13 amino acids. With V trimmed by 6 bases and J by 7 bases, 9 bases remained unmatched. Germline CDR1 is MDHEN and CDR2 is SYDVKM. For the CDR3, the DNA is TGTGCCAGCAGACGAACAGGGGTTCGAGAGCAGTACTTC. It yields the protein CASRRTGVREQYF.

This rearrangement joins TRBV21-1 to TRBJ2-7; TRBD1, the table's D call, lacks a check against the DNA. TRBV21-1 is a pseudogene locus. The CDR3 has 15 amino acids. For the CDR3, the DNA is TGTGCCAGCAGCAAACCGGACAGCCACTCCTACGAGCAGTACTTC. Translating gives CASSKPDSHSYEQYF.

The chain employs TRBV5-4 and TRBJ2-4, with no clear D. V shed 2 bases and J shed 5 bases, with 8 bases lying between them. Germline assignment: CDR1 SGHNT and CDR2 YYREEE (reference sequence). The CDR3 is made up of 13 amino acids. DNA of the CDR3: TGTGCCAGCAGCTTTGGGCAGCAAAACATTCAGTACTTC. It specifies CASSFGQQNIQYF.

The V gene is TRBV6-5, the J gene TRBJ2-2, with 8 bases matching TRBD2. Per germline, CDR1 MNHEY and CDR2 SVGAGI. V shed 2 bases, J shed 5 bases, and the junction held 7 bases outside the gene matches. This CDR3 has 16 residues. In nucleotides, the CDR3 is TGTGCCAGCAGTTACCCAGCGGGAGTTGGGACCGGGGAGCTGTTTTTT. It is translated as CASSYPAGVGTGELFF.

This chain connects TRBV28 to TRBJ2-1, with a weak D call TRBD2 (6 bases). Germline CDR1 MDHEN, CDR2 SYDVKM. CDR3 length equals 14 residues. The V end lost 6 bases, the J end lost 4 bases, and 13 bases lay between the germline ends. The CDR3 loop reads CASRGRDIYNEQFF. CDR3 nucleotides: TGTGCCAGCAGAGGGCGGGATATATACAATGAGCAGTTCTTC.

This clone occurred a few times. The CDR3 sequence is CASSPLRSGTGKNEQYF. The CDR3 region has the DNA TGTGCCAGCAGCCCGCTCCGTTCAGGGACAGGCAAGAACGAGCAGTACTTC. This chain joins TRBV9 and TRBJ2-7; 8 bases align to TRBD1. CDR3 length: 17 amino acids. V lost 4 bases to trimming and J lost 5 bases; unmatched junction nucleotides: 17. Per germline, CDR1 SGDLS and CDR2 YYNGEE.

The count of this clone is one. This sequence joins TRBV4-1 and TRBJ1-4; 7 positions agree with TRBD1. V was clipped by 1 base and J by 8 bases; unmatched bases: 13. Germline V CDR1 and CDR2: MGHRA, YSYEKL. The CDR3 length is 17 residues. CDR3 region: CASSQVGTTGLREKLFF. In DNA, the CDR3 is TGCGCCAGCAGCCAAGTGGGTACGACAGGGCTCAGAGAAAAACTGTTTTTT.

This CDR3 reads CASSWGLAGVGYNEQFF. For the CDR3, the DNA is TGCGCCAGCAGCTGGGGACTAGCGGGAGTTGGCTACAATGAGCAGTTCTTC. V is TRBV5-1 and J is TRBJ2-1; 14 positions agree with TRBD2. The CDR3 sequence is 17 residues long. Germline CDR1 is SGHRS and CDR2 is YFSETQ. V lost 3 bases to trimming and J lost 3 bases; unmatched junction nucleotides: 5.

The chain uses TRBV7-3 and TRBJ1-4, with unresolved D. V was trimmed by 0 bases and J by 5 bases, leaving 10 bases between them. The CDR3 runs to 15 residues. The germline V gene encodes CDR1 SGHTA and CDR2 FQGTGA. CDR3 in DNA: TGTGCCAGCAGCTTAACCGGGTCTTTCAATGAAAAACTGTTTTTT. It yields the protein CASSLTGSFNEKLFF.

This chain uses TRBV15 with TRBJ2-3; D might be TRBD2 (6 bases). This CDR3 contains 14 residues. CDR1 and CDR2 (germline): LNHNV, YYDKDF (reference sequence). Trimming took off 6 bases at V and 4 bases at J, with 14 bases between the two ends. CDR3 amino acids: CATRKTRESDTQYF. CDR3 coding DNA: TGTGCCACCAGGAAGACTAGGGAATCAGATACGCAGTATTTT.

The rearrangement links TRBV18 to TRBJ2-7; 8 positions match TRBD1. Germline V gene data show CDR1 as KGHSH and CDR2 as LQKENI. The CDR3 extends over 14 amino acids. With V trimmed by 5 bases and J by 3 bases, 6 bases remained unmatched. The CDR3 region is CASSADRDDYEQYF. CDR3 DNA: TGTGCCAGCTCAGCGGACAGGGATGACTACGAGCAGTACTTC.

The genes are TRBV14 and TRBJ1-4, with TRBD1 matching over 7 bases. Germline lookup yields CDR1 SGHDN and CDR2 FVKESK. The CDR3 runs to 15 residues. Trimming removed 4 bases from V and 4 bases from J; junction bases left unmatched: 6. CDR3 coding DNA: TGTGCCAGCAGCCGGGGGGACAGCCATAATGAAAAACTGTTTTTT. This sequence encodes CASSRGDSHNEKLFF.

The chain has TRBV7-9 and TRBJ2-4, with D possibly matching TRBD1 (6 bases). V was shortened by 3 bases and J by 2 bases, with 14 bases between the two germline ends. In germline, CDR1 is SEHNR, CDR2 FQNEAQ (reference sequence). The CDR3 is 16 residues long. The CDR3 bases are TGTGCCAGCAGCTTTCAGGGGCTCATTTCCAAAAACATTCAGTACTTC. It is translated as CASSFQGLISKNIQYF.

The V and J genes are TRBV7-9 and TRBJ2-7; 7 bases fit TRBD1. Unmatched junction bases numbered 4, after V lost 3 bases and J lost 5 bases. Germline V gene sequence: CDR1 SEHNR, CDR2 FQNEAQ (reference sequence). The CDR3 covers 13 residues. The CDR3 DNA reads TGTGCCAGCAGCTTGGACAGGATCGACGAGCAGTACTTC. Its translation: CASSLDRIDEQYF.

J is TRBJ2-3 and V is TRBV7-7, with 7 bases lining up with TRBD2. CDR1 is SSHAT, CDR2 FNYEAQ, per germline (reference sequence). The V gene end was trimmed by 4 bases and the J gene end by 0 bases; junction bases not matched to a gene: 4. CDR3 length: 15 residues. CDR3 nucleotides: TGTGCCAGCAGCTCAGTGGGGGGGAGCACAGATACGCAGTATTTT. It codes for CASSSVGGSTDTQYF. The variable domain in full, with the rest retrieved from reference TRBV7-7 and TRBJ2-3, is GAGVSQSPRYKVTKRGQDVTLRCDPISSHATLYWYQQALGQGPEFLTYFNYEAQPDKSGLPSDRFSAERPEGSISTLTIQRTEQRDSAMYRCASSSVGGSTDTQYFGPGTRLTVL.

The V and J genes are TRBV9 and TRBJ2-7, with D perhaps TRBD2 (5 bases). In germline, CDR1 is SGDLS, CDR2 YYNGEE. Trimming took off 0 bases at V and 5 bases at J, with 15 bases between the two ends. CDR3 length: 15 residues. The CDR3: CASSVGPGETDEQYF. The CDR3, as DNA: TGTGCCAGCAGCGTAGGACCCGGGGAAACCGACGAGCAGTACTTC.